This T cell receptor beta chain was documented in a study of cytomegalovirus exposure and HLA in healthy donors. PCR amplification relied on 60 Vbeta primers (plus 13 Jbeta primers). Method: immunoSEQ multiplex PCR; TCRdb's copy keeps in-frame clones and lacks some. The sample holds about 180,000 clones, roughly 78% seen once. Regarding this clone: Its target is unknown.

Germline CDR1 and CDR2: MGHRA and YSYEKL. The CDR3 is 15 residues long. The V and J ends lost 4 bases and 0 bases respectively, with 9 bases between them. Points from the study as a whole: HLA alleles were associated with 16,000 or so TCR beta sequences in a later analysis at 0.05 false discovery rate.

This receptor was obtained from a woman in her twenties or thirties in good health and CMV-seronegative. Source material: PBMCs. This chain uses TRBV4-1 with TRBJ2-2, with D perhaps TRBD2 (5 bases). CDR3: CASSPTMTNTGELFF. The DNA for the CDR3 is TGCGCCAGCAGCCCGACTATGACGAACACCGGGGAGCTGTTTTTT.